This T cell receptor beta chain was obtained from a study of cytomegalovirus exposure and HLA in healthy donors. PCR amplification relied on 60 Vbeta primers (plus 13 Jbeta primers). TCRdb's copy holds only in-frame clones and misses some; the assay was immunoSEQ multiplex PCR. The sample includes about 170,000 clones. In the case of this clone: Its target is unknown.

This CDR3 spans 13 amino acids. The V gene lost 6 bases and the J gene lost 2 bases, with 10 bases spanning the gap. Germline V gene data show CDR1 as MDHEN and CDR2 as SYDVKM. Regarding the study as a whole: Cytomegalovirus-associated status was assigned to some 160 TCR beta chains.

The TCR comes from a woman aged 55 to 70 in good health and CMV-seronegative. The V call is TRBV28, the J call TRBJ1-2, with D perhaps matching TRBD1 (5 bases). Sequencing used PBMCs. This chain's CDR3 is CASSPGRNYGYTF. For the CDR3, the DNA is TGTGCCAGCAGCCCAGGGAGGAACTATGGCTACACCTTC.